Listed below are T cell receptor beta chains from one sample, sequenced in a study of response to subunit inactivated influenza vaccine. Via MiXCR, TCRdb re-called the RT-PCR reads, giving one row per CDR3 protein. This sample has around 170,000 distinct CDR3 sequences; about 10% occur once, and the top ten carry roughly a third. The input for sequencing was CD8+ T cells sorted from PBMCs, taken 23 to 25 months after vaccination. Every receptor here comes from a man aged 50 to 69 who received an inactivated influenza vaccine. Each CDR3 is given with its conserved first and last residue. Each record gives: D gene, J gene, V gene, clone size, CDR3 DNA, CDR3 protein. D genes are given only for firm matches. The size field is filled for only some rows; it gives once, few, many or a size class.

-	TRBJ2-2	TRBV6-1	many	TGTGCCAGCAGTCAATTTCCCGGGACCGGGGAGCTGTTTTTT	CASSQFPGTGELFF
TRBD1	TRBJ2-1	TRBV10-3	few	TGTGCCATCACCTCGACAGGGGCCGATGAGCAGTTCTTC	CAITSTGADEQFF
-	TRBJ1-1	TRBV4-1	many	TGCGCCAGCAGCCAAACCCCGGGACACCCGAACACTGAAGCTTTCTTT	CASSQTPGHPNTEAFF
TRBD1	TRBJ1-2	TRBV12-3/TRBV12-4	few	TGTGCCAGCAGTCTTGGGACAGGGTTTAACTATGGCTACACCTTC	CASSLGTGFNYGYTF
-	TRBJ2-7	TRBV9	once	TGTGCCAGCAGCGTAGAGGGGGGCCCATTATACGAGCAGTACTTC	CASSVEGGPLYEQYF
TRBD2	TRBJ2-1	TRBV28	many	TGTGCCAGCAGTTCCCCGGTCGTGGCGGGAGGACAACGAGACAATGAGCAGTTCTTC	CASSSPVVAGGQRDNEQFF
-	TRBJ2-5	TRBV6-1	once	TGTGCCAGCTGGGAAGCGGGCGAACAAGAGACCCAGTACTTC	CASWEAGEQETQYF
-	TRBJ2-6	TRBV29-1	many	TGCAGCGTCGGGACTCCGCCCGACGTCCTGACTTTC	CSVGTPPDVLTF
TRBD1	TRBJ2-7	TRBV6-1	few	TGTGCCAGCTCCGGTTTTTCTCAGGGGGCGTACGAGCAGTACTTC	CASSGFSQGAYEQYF
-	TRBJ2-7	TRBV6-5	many	TGTGCCAGCAGTTACTCATTCCCTTCCTTAAGCTCCTACGAGCAGTACTTC	CASSYSFPSLSSYEQYF
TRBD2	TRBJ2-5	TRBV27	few	TGTGCCAGCAGTACAACTAGCGGGCACCAAGAGACCCAGTACTTC	CASSTTSGHQETQYF
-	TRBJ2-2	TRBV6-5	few	TGTGCCAGCAGTTACGGGGCCAGGATCACCGGGGAGCTGTTTTTT	CASSYGARITGELFF
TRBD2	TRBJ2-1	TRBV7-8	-	TGTGCCAGCAGCCCACTGACTAGCGGGGGGGCAATTTACAATGAGCAGTTCTTC	CASSPLTSGGAIYNEQFF
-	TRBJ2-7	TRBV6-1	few	TGTGCCAGCACTCCTACGGTGGGGACCCCCTACGAGCAGTACTTC	CASTPTVGTPYEQYF